Below are 19 T cell receptor beta chains sequenced from a single sample in a study of spatial heterogeneity in lung cancer. Findings and caveats of the study: How many expanded intratumoral alpha and beta TCRs were present tracked the tumor mutation count, which was a count of nonsynonymous mutations.

Each CDR3 protein is one row after TCRdb ran MiXCR on the 5' RACE reads. The sample yields about 9,600 distinct CDR3 sequences, about 12% seen once. Time point of the sample: sample taken at primary tumor resection. Their specific antigens are unknown. The sample in question was lung tumor tissue, obtained at surgery. Receptors were obtained from a male donor with early-stage non-small cell lung cancer.

This clonotype is judged medium-sized. The library was designed around alpha chains, so this beta chain is a stray read whose abundance carries little weight. This chain uses TRBV29-1 with TRBJ2-5; TRBD1 or TRBD2 may be the D gene (7 bases each). The CDR3 contains 12 residues. Deletions cut 4 bases from V and 5 bases from J, with 11 bases between. Looked up from germline, CDR1 is SQVTM and CDR2 is ANQGSEA. Here the CDR3 reads CSVGQGGETQYF. CDR3 sequence (DNA): TGCAGCGTTGGACAGGGAGGGGAGACCCAGTACTTC.

This clonotype was seen many times. The library was prepared for alpha chains; this beta chain is a stray read, so its frequency means little. This chain joins TRBV29-1 and TRBJ2-1; TRBD2 agrees at 8 bases. V was pared by 4 bases and J by 5 bases, with 4 bases of the junction left unmatched. Germline loops: CDR1 SQVTM, CDR2 ANQGSEA. CDR3 length: 13 amino acids. The CDR3 protein is CSVVLAEDNEQFF. CDR3 nucleotide sequence: TGCAGCGTTGTACTAGCGGAAGACAATGAGCAGTTCTTC.

Many counts were recorded for this clonotype. Because the library targeted alpha chains, this beta chain is an off-target read whose size means little. V gene TRBV5-1 combines with J gene TRBJ1-5, with TRBD1 as a possible D gene (6 bases). There are 14 residues in the CDR3. In germline, CDR1 is SGHRS, CDR2 YFSETQ. V was clipped by 2 bases and J by 3 bases, with 9 bases between them. CDR3 protein: CASSLGGLNQPQHF. The CDR3 nucleotides are TGCGCCAGCAGCTTAGGGGGTCTCAATCAGCCCCAGCATTTT.

There are many counts of this clonotype. As an off-target read in a library built for alpha chains, this beta chain has a frequency of little significance. The V gene is TRBV19, the J gene TRBJ2-7; 9 bases are a match to TRBD2. CDR1 is LNHDA, CDR2 SQIVND, per germline (reference sequence). After removal of 5 bases from V and 0 bases from J, the junction contained 5 bases not matched to a gene. This CDR3 region has 15 residues. Written as DNA, the CDR3 is TGTGCCAGTAGTTGGACTAGCGTCAGCTCCTACGAGCAGTACTTC. Its translation: CASSWTSVSSYEQYF. Combining the CDR3 with reference TRBV19 and TRBJ2-7 gives the whole variable domain DGGITQSPKYLFRKEGQNVTLSCEQNLNHDAMYWYRQDPGQGLRLIYYSQIVNDFQKGDIAEGYSVSREKKESFPLTVTSAQKNPTAFYLCASSWTSVSSYEQYFGPGTRLTVT.

This clonotype is medium-sized. A library made for alpha chains picked up this beta chain off target, so its size means little. This chain joins TRBV12-3 or TRBV12-4 and TRBJ1-1; D not resolved. This CDR3 is built from 13 residues. The ends were cut back, 1 base at V and 6 bases at J, with 9 bases in the middle. For the CDR3, the DNA is TGTGCCAGCAGTTTAGGGGGTTTACCTGAAGCTTTCTTT. This codes for CASSLGGLPEAFF.

This clonotype is termed medium-sized (0.01 to 0.1%). This beta chain is an unintended read in a library built for alpha chains; its size means little. The gene calls are TRBV30 and TRBJ2-7; D is unclear. This CDR3 has 14 amino acids. Germline V CDR1 and CDR2: GTSNPN, SVGIG (reference sequence). The germline V and J ends were trimmed by 2 bases and 1 base, with 12 bases remaining between them. The CDR3 spells CAWSWVGRSYEQYF. CDR3 bases: TGTGCCTGGAGTTGGGTCGGGCGGTCCTACGAGCAGTACTTC.

This clonotype was observed many times. Found in a library prepared for alpha chains, this beta chain is an off-target read, and its abundance has little meaning. The chain employs TRBV6-2 or TRBV6-3 and TRBJ2-5, with D possibly matching TRBD2 (5 bases). The CDR3 extends over 13 amino acids. Germline lookup yields CDR1 MNHEY and CDR2 SVGEGT. V was cut by 0 bases and J by 5 bases, with 7 bases left in between. The CDR3 here is CASSYSGGETQYF. For the CDR3, the DNA is TGTGCCAGCAGTTACTCCGGCGGGGAGACCCAGTACTTC.

This clonotype is labeled as medium-sized. Because this beta chain is a stray read in a library intended to capture alpha chains, its abundance should not be given much weight. CDR3 residues: CASTNGRGRLNQPQHF. The CDR3 DNA is TGTGCCAGCACTAATGGGAGGGGCCGCCTCAATCAGCCCCAGCATTTT. The chain joins TRBV2 to TRBJ1-5, with D perhaps TRBD1 (5 bases). The germline V gene encodes CDR1 SNHLY and CDR2 FYNNEI. Trimming removed 7 bases at V and 3 bases at J, with 19 bases between. This CDR3 is 16 amino acids long.

This clonotype appeared many times. A library made for alpha chains picked up this beta chain off target, so its size means little. The chain couples TRBV5-1 to TRBJ1-2; D remains unclear. V lost 3 bases and J 1 base, leaving 7 bases between the germline ends. Looked up from germline, CDR1 is SGHRS and CDR2 is YFSETQ. This CDR3 contains 13 residues. The CDR3 loop is CASSSESNYGYTF. CDR3 in DNA: TGCGCCAGCAGCTCCGAGAGTAACTATGGCTACACCTTC.

This clonotype was counted at least ten times. This beta chain is an off-target read within a library intended for alpha chains, so its frequency means little. The CDR3 coding sequence is TGTGCCAGCAGCTTAGCCACTTACAATGAGCAGTTCTTC. Its protein is CASSLATYNEQFF. The chain is built from TRBV11-2 and TRBJ2-1; D not resolved. Germline assignment: CDR1 SGHAT and CDR2 FQNNGV. Trimming took off 1 base at V and 4 bases at J, with 5 bases between the two ends. The CDR3 consists of 13 residues.

Concerning this clonotype itself: This beta chain slipped into a library made for alpha chains as a stray read, so its size is not meaningful. The genes are TRBV20-1 and TRBJ2-7; TRBD2 matches at 7 bases. The CDR3 consists of 20 residues. J lost 3 bases, V lost 1 base, and 24 bases had no gene match. Germline V gene data show CDR1 as DFQATT and CDR2 as SNEGSKA (reference sequence). For the CDR3, the DNA is TGCAGTGCTAGAGGGGCCGTTTCCGAGGGAGCGCGGGAGAATTACTACGAGCAGTACTTC. This codes for CSARGAVSEGARENYYEQYF.

At least ten counts were recorded for this clonotype. For a library built for alpha chains, this beta chain is a stray read; little rests on its size. The chain has TRBV20-1 and TRBJ2-1; D unclear. The length of the CDR3 is 12 residues. The germline V and J ends were trimmed by 3 bases and 3 bases, with 6 bases remaining between them. Looked up from germline, CDR1 is DFQATT and CDR2 is SNEGSKA (reference sequence). The CDR3 coding sequence is TGCAGTGCTAGCAACATCTACAATGAGCAGTTCTTC. Translation: CSASNIYNEQFF.

On this clonotype: For a library built for alpha chains, this beta chain is a stray read; little rests on its size. The chain's CDR3 is CASSQDPGGDTEAFF. CDR3 nucleotides: TGTGCCAGCAGCCAAGACCCAGGTGGCGACACTGAAGCTTTCTTT. V gene TRBV3-1 combines with J gene TRBJ1-1; D is unclear. In germline, CDR1 is LGHDT, CDR2 YNNKEL (reference sequence). CDR3 size: 15 residues. With 0 bases removed from V and 3 bases from J, the gap between germline ends came to 11 bases.

There are many counts of this clonotype. Being off target in a library aimed at alpha chains, this beta chain has a size of little meaning. The rearrangement uses TRBV24-1 and TRBJ2-2; D not certain. The V and J ends lost 4 bases and 6 bases respectively, with 5 bases between them. Germline V gives CDR1 KGHDR, CDR2 SFDVKD. This CDR3 contains 12 residues. The CDR3 protein is CATSERSGELFF. The CDR3 DNA is TGTGCCACCAGTGAACGATCCGGGGAGCTGTTTTTT.

Points on this clonotype: A library made for alpha chains picked up this beta chain off target, so its size means little. V is TRBV7-9 and J is TRBJ1-4; D is uncertain. This CDR3 comprises 17 residues. Germline CDR1 is SEHNR and CDR2 is FQNEAQ (reference sequence). The V end lost 5 bases, the J end lost 6 bases, and 22 bases lay between the germline ends. In DNA, the CDR3 is TGTGCCAGCAGCCCCGATGCAGCCGTGCCGCATCATGAAAAACTGTTTTTT. Translation: CASSPDAAVPHHEKLFF.

As to this clonotype: Since it is a stray read in a library aimed at alpha chains, this beta chain has a size that is not meaningful. The rearrangement links TRBV29-1 to TRBJ2-7; 7 bases fit TRBD1. Trimming took 7 bases from V and 5 from J; bases not matched to a gene: 8. The germline V gene has CDR1 SQVTM and CDR2 ANQGSEA. The CDR3 runs 12 residues. This CDR3 reads CSATRGSDEQYF. CDR3 coding DNA: TGCAGCGCCACCAGGGGGAGCGACGAGCAGTACTTC.

This clonotype showed up many times. This beta chain was picked up by a library intended for alpha chains and is off target, so its count carries little meaning. This rearrangement joins TRBV18 to TRBJ1-1; 7 nucleotides match TRBD1. The trim removed 2 bases at V and 1 base at J, leaving 1 base unmatched. The CDR3 covers 14 residues. The germline gives CDR1 KGHSH, CDR2 LQKENI. CDR3 nucleotides: TGTGCCAGCTCACCAGCAGGGGGGAACACTGAAGCTTTCTTT. The encoded protein is CASSPAGGNTEAFF.

This clonotype was observed many times. The library was designed around alpha chains, so this beta chain is a stray read whose abundance carries little weight. The rearrangement uses TRBV4-3 and TRBJ2-5, with 8 bases lining up with TRBD2. Germline trimming cut 0 bases from V and 5 bases from J; bases unmatched to any gene: 2. The CDR3 contains 14 residues. Germline-derived CDR1 and CDR2 are LGHNA and YSLEER. This CDR3 reads CASSQDSSGETQYF. The CDR3 coding sequence is TGCGCCAGCAGCCAAGACTCTAGCGGGGAGACCCAGTACTTC.

This clonotype has only a few counts. With the library built for alpha chains, this beta chain is off target and its frequency is not meaningful. This chain connects TRBV12-3 or TRBV12-4 to TRBJ2-6, with D perhaps matching TRBD1 (5 bases). The germline V and J ends were trimmed by 5 bases and 0 bases, with 8 bases remaining between them. This CDR3 has 15 amino acids. The CDR3 DNA reads TGTGCCAGCAGTAGAACAGGCTCTGGGGCCAACGTCCTGACTTTC. Encoded protein: CASSRTGSGANVLTF.